Below, one T cell receptor (beta chain) is given with its context. Antigen unknown. With 2 bases removed from V and 4 bases from J, the gap between germline ends came to 13 bases. The germline CDR1 and CDR2 sequences are SGHNT and YYREEE (reference sequence). CDR3 length: 14 amino acids. The sample comes from a study of shared clonotypes between healthy human individuals. Overall study context: Three plates each covered CD4 naive and memory; CD8 naive two, CD8 memory one. Study-wide results and limits: For sorted subsets, rarefaction showed incomplete sequencing despite large depth.

CD45RO-negative CD8 cells positively selected for CCR7 made up the naive population, which excluded terminally differentiated effector memory CD45RA+ cells. TCRdb's copy holds only in-frame clones and misses some; the assay was immunoSEQ multiplex PCR. The table records around 2,000,000 clones, about 95% of them present only once. Sequenced material: naive CD8+ T cells sorted from blood. The TCR sequence derives from a man aged 18 to 29 in good health. The J gene is TRBJ2-7, the V gene TRBV5-4; D might be TRBD2 (7 bases). CDR3 in DNA: TGTGCCAGCAGCTTTAACGGGGGGCGATACGAGCAGTACTTC. This sequence encodes CASSFNGGRYEQYF.